The clone carrying this T cell receptor (beta chain) showed up just a few times. Repertoires were generated with immunoSEQ multiplex PCR, while TCRdb's copy carries only in-frame clones and drops some. The data show tens of thousands of clones, approximately 80% seen once. These data are taken from a study of blood T cell repertoires in COVID-19. The germline V gene has CDR1 KGHDR and CDR2 SFDVKD. This CDR3 has 16 residues. Germline trimming cut 3 bases from V and 2 bases from J; bases unmatched to any gene: 5. The V gene is TRBV24-1, the J gene TRBJ2-3; 9 bases agree with TRBD1. Sequences were obtained from peripheral blood. This receptor was taken from a man in his forties or fifties with acute or convalescent COVID-19. In nucleotides, the CDR3 is TGTGCCACCAGTGATGCGGGACAGGGAAACACAGATACGCAGTATTTT. It specifies CATSDAGQGNTDTQYF.